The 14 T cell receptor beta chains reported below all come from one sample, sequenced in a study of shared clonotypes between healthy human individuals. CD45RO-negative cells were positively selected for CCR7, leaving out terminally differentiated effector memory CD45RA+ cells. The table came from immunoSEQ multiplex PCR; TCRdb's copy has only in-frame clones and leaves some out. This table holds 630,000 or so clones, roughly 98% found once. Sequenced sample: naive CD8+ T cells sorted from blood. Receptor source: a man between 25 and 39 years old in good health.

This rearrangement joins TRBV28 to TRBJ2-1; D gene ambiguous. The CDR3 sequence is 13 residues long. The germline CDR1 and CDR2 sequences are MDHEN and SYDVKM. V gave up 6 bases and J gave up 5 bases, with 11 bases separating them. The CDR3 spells CASRGRPNNEQFF. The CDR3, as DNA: TGTGCCAGCAGAGGGCGGCCTAACAATGAGCAGTTCTTC.

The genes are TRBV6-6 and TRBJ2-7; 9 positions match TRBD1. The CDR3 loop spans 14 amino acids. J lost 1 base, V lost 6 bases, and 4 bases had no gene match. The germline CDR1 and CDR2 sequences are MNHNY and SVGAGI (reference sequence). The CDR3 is CASSPGTGSYEQYF. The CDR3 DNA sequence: TGTGCCAGCAGCCCCGGGACAGGGTCCTACGAGCAGTACTTC.

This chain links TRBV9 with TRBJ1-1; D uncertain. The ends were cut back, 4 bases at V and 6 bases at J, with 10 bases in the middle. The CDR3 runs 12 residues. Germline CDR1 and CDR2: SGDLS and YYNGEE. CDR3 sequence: CASSSGSPEAFF. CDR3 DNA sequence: TGTGCCAGCAGCTCCGGGAGTCCTGAAGCTTTCTTT.

DNA for the CDR3: TGTGCCAGCAGCCAGACGTCGACAGGCGGGGAGCTGTTTTTT. Protein sequence: CASSQTSTGGELFF. The chain has TRBV4-2 and TRBJ2-2, with a tentative D call TRBD1 (6 bases). Trimming shortened V by 3 bases and J by 7 bases, and 12 bases separated the two germline ends. This CDR3 contains 14 residues. Germline CDR1 reads LGHNA; CDR2 reads YNFKEQ.

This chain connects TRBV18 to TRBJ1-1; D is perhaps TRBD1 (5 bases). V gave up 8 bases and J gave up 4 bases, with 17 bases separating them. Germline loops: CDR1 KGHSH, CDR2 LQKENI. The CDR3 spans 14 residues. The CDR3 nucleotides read TGTGCCAGCCATACGGGTGGGGGGACCACTGAAGCTTTCTTT. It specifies CASHTGGGTTEAFF. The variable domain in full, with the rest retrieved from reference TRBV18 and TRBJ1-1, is NAGVMQNPRHLVRRRGQEARLRCSPMKGHSHVYWYRQLPEEGLKFMVYLQKENIIDESGMPKERFSAEFPKEGPSILRIQQVVRGDSAAYFCASHTGGGTTEAFFGQGTRLTVV.

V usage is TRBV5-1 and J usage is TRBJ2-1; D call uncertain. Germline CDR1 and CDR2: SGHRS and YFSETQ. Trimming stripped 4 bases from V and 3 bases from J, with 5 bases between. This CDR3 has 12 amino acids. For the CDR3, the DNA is TGCGCCAGCAGCCAGGACTACAATGAGCAGTTCTTC. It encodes CASSQDYNEQFF.

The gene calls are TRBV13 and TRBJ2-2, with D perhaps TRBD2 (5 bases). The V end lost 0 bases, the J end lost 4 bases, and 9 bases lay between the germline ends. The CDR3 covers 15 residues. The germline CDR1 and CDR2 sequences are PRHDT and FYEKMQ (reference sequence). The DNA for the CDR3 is TGTGCCAGCAGCTTAGGCCTCGGGGTCACCGGGGAGCTGTTTTTT. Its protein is CASSLGLGVTGELFF.

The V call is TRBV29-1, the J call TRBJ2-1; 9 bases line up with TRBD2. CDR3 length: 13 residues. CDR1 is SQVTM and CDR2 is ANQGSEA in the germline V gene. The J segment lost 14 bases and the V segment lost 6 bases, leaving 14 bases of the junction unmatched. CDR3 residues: CSVSGTSPSMEFF. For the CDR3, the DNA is TGCAGCGTATCCGGGACTAGCCCCTCGATGGAGTTCTTC.

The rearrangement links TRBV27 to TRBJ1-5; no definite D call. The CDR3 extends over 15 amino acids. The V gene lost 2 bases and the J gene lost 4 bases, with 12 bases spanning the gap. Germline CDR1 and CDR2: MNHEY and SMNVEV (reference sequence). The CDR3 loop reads CASSLVPGGNQPQHF. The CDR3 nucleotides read TGTGCCAGCAGTTTAGTGCCCGGAGGTAATCAGCCCCAGCATTTT.

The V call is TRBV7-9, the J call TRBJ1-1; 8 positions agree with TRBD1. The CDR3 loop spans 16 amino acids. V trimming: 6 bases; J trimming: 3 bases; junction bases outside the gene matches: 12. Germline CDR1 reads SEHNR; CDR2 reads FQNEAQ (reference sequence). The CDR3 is CASRLPGAGGDTEAFF. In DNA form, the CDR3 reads TGTGCCAGCAGACTTCCCGGGGCAGGGGGCGACACTGAAGCTTTCTTT.

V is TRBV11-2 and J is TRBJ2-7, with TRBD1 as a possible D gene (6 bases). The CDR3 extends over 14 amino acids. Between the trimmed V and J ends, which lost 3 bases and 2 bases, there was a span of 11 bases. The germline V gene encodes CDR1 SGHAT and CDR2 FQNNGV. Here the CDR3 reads CASSFGQLAYEQYF. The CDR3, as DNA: TGTGCCAGCAGCTTTGGACAGCTAGCCTACGAGCAGTACTTC.

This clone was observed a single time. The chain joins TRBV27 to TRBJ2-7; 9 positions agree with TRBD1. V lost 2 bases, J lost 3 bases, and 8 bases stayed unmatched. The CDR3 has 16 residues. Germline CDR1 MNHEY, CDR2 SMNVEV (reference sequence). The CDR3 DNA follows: TGTGCCAGCAGTTTACAGAACCGACAGGGGGACTACGAGCAGTACTTC. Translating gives CASSLQNRQGDYEQYF.

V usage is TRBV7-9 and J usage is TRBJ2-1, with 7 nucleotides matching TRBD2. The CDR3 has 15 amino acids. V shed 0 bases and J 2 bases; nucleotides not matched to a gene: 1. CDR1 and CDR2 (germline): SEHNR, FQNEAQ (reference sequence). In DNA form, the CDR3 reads TGTGCCAGCAGCTTAGCCAGCGGGACCTACAATGAGCAGTTCTTC. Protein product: CASSLASGTYNEQFF.

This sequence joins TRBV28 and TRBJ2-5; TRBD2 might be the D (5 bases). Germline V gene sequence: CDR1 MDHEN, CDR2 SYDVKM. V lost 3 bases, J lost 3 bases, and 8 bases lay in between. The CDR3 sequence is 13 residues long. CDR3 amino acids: CASSFREKETQYF. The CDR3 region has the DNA TGTGCCAGCAGTTTCCGGGAAAAAGAGACCCAGTACTTC.